This TCR beta chain was retrieved from a study of T cell responses to AZD1222 COVID-19 vaccine. About the research overall: Second doses were pooled across both intervals (about 4 or about 12 weeks). Study-wide points: Researchers report vaccine-associated CD4 TCRs spanning spike, with dominance at 160-218 and 743-854.

TCRdb keeps only in-frame clones here, not all; method: immunoSEQ multiplex PCR. The data contain 55,000 to 90,000 clones, 84% of them seen just once; the ten biggest clones take up approximately 9.8%. Remarks on this clone: The antigen is undetermined.

There are 12 residues in the CDR3. V gave up 6 bases and J gave up 4 bases, with 7 bases separating them. In germline, CDR1 is MNHEY, CDR2 SVGAGI. This sequence joins TRBV6-5 and TRBJ1-5; D remains ambiguous. Material: peripheral blood, obtained on day 0 of AZD1222 vaccination. This TCR was recovered from an adult in good health. CDR3 DNA sequence: TGTGCCAGCAGAAACATGAATCAGCCCCAGCATTTT. Translation gives CASRNMNQPQHF.